This T cell receptor beta chain was recovered during a study of cytomegalovirus exposure and HLA in healthy donors. Findings of the study overall: A classifier reportedly called cytomegalovirus status with high sensitivity and specificity.

Clones were sequenced by immunoSEQ multiplex PCR, and TCRdb holds only the in-frame ones, with some missing. Of tens of thousands of clones in the sample, approximately 93% were seen once. The CDR3 contains 19 residues. The germline V gene encodes CDR1 LGHNT and CDR2 FRNRAP. V was clipped by 0 bases and J by 2 bases; unmatched bases: 6. In the case of this clone: Its antigen is not known.

J is TRBJ2-1 and V is TRBV12-5; 14 nucleotides agree with TRBD2. This receptor was taken from a man aged 18 to 29 in good health and CMV-seropositive. The material sequenced was PBMCs. This CDR3 reads CASGLVGLAGVAPYNEQFF. CDR3 DNA sequence: TGTGCTAGTGGTTTGGTGGGACTAGCGGGGGTAGCTCCCTACAATGAGCAGTTCTTC.